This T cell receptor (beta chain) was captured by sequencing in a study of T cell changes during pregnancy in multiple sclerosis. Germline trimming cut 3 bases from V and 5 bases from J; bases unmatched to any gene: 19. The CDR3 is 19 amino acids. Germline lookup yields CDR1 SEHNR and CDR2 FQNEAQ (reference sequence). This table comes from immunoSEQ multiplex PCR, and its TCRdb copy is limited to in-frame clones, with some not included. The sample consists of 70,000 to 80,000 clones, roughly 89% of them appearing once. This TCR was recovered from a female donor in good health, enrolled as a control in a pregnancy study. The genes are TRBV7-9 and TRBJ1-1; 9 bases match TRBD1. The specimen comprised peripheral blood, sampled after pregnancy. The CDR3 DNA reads TGTGCCAGCAGCTTCGCCGTCTCTCTACAGGGGGCAGGGAAGACTGAAGCTTTCTTT. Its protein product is CASSFAVSLQGAGKTEAFF.